The clone carrying this TCR beta chain appeared many times. Its antigen is currently unknown. These data are taken from a study of human T cells and chemical hapten exposure. Whole-study context: Patients had diphenylcyclopropenone applied to the scalp weekly throughout the roughly 23-week study. DPC at 0.01% went onto the upper back in patch tests, read at 6 days. Study results and limitations: All donors were alopecia patients, so their immunity may differ from that of healthy people. No change in TCRs above 1 in 1000 frequency was produced by DPC sensitization.

The CDR3 has 16 amino acids. The germline V and J ends were trimmed by 0 bases and 3 bases, with 10 bases remaining between them. Germline-derived CDR1 and CDR2 are SGHRS and YFSETQ. In TCRdb, the RACE reads were re-called with MiXCR into one record per CDR3 protein. The data show around 250,000 distinct CDR3 sequences, about 8.1% seen once. The time point here: pre-sensitization, week 0. Treatment defined: therapeutic diphenylcyclopropenone sensitization with weekly scalp DPC. The sequence was obtained from a middle-aged woman with alopecia areata. Some clones in this sample may be carry-over from other donors' samples. The V and J genes are TRBV5-1 and TRBJ1-6, with unresolved D. Material: whole blood, obtained in connection with sensitization to the hapten diphenylcyclopropenone (DPC). The CDR3 DNA reads as TGCGCCAGCAGCTTGGAATCAGACGGCTATAATTCACCCCTCCACTTT. Protein: CASSLESDGYNSPLHF.